This TCR beta chain was obtained from a study of patients and donors after allogeneic stem cell transplantation. The CDR3 runs 14 residues. Germline V gene data show CDR1 as DFQATT and CDR2 as SNEGSKA (reference sequence). Losses at the gene ends were 3 bases for V and 4 bases for J; bases not matched to a gene: 4. MiXCR was run by TCRdb on the RT-PCR reads, yielding one entry per CDR3 protein. The sample includes about 39,000 distinct CDR3 sequences, more than 30% of them seen just once. Sequenced material: blood, either unsorted or a sorted T cell fraction (not recorded which). This receptor was obtained from a human donor who was either an allogeneic HSCT recipient or a stem cell or donor lymphocyte infusion donor (not recorded which). It is not recorded whose cells these are; they may come from a transplant donor. V gene TRBV20-1 combines with J gene TRBJ2-1; TRBD2 matches at 9 bases. The CDR3 region has the DNA TGCAGTGCTAGGGCGGGAGGGCCTTACAATGAGCAGTTCTTC. Its protein is CSARAGGPYNEQFF.